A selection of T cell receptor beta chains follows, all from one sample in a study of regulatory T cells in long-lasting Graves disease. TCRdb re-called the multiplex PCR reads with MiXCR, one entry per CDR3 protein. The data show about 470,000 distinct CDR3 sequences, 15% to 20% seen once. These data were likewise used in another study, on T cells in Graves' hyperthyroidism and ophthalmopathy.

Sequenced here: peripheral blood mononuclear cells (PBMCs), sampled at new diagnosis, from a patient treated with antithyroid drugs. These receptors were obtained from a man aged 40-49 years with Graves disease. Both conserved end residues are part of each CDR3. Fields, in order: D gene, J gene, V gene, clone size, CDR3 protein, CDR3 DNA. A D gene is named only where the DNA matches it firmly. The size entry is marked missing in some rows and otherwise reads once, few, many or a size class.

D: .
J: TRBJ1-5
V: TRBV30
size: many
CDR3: CAWEGTGMGNQPQHF
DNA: TGTGCCTGGGAGGGGACGGGAATGGGCAATCAGCCCCAGCATTTT

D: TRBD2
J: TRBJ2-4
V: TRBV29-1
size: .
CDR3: CSVGEGGAAKNIQYF
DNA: TGCAGCGTTGGGGAGGGTGGTGCAGCCAAAAACATTCAGTACTTC

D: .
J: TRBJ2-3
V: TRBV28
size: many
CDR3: CASSRDSSTDTQYF
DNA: TGTGCCAGCAGTCGTGACTCTAGCACAGATACGCAGTATTTT

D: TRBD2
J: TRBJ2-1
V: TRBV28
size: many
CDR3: CASSLFRAGGSNEQFF
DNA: TGTGCCAGCAGTTTATTTCGAGCGGGAGGTTCAAATGAGCAGTTCTTC

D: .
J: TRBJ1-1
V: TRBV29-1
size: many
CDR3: CSACVAWGTEAFF
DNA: TGCAGCGCTTGTGTGGCCTGGGGCACTGAAGCTTTCTTT

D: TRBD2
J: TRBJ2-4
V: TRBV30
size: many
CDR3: CAWSQRGDRAKNIQYF
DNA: TGTGCCTGGAGCCAGCGGGGGGATCGAGCCAAAAACATTCAGTACTTC

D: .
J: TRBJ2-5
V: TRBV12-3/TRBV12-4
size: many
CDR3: CASSFGLRDQYF
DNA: TGTGCCAGCAGTTTTGGCCTAAGAGACCAGTACTTC

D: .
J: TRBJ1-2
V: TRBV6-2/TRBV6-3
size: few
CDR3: CASSLLERGYTF
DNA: TGTGCCAGCAGTCTACTTGAGCGTGGCTACACCTTC

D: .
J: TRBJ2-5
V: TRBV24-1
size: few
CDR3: CATGPNPGGQETRYF
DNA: TGTGCCACCGGACCCAATCCGGGGGGCCAAGAGACCCGGTACTTC

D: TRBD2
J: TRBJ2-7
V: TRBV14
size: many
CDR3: CASSQDPSGYEQYF
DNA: TGTGCCAGCAGCCAAGATCCTAGCGGCTACGAGCAGTACTTC

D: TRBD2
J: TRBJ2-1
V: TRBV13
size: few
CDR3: CASSLEGGRGSSYNEQFF
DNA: TGTGCCAGCAGCTTAGAAGGAGGGCGGGGGAGCTCCTACAATGAGCAGTTCTTC

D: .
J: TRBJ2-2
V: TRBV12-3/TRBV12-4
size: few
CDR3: CASSNYKVGELFF
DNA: TGTGCCAGCAGTAATTATAAGGTTGGGGAGCTGTTTTTT

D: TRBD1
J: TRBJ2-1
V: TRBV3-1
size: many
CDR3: CASSHEGAGNNEQFF
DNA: TGTGCCAGCAGCCATGAGGGGGCTGGGAACAATGAGCAGTTCTTC

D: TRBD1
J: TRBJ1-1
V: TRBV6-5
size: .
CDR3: CASSYPGQGSPEAFF
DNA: TGTGCCAGCAGTTACCCGGGACAGGGATCCCCCGAAGCTTTCTTT

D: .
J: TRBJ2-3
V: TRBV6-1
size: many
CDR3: CASGLQGSTDTQYF
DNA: TGTGCCAGCGGATTACAGGGTAGCACAGATACGCAGTATTTT

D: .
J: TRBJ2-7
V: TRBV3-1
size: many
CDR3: CASSQAGAQYF
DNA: TGTGCCAGCAGCCAAGCTGGGGCGCAGTACTTC

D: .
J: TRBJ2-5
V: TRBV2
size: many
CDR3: CASSGIQAYQETQYF
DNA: TGTGCCAGCAGTGGGATCCAGGCTTACCAAGAGACCCAGTACTTC

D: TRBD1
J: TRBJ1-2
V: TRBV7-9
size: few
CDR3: CASSTGGRRDYGYTF
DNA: TGTGCCAGCAGCACAGGGGGCAGGAGAGACTATGGCTACACCTTC

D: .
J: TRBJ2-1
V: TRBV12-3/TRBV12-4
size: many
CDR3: CASSLGLTLNEQFF
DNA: TGTGCCAGCAGTTTGGGTCTGACCCTCAATGAGCAGTTCTTC

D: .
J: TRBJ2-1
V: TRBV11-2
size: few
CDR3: CASSLYNRVGNEQFF
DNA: TGTGCCAGCAGCCTGTATAACAGGGTCGGCAATGAGCAGTTCTTC

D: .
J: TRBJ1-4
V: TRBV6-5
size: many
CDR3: CASSLGRGNEKLFF
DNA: TGTGCCAGCAGTTTGGGGAGGGGGAATGAAAAACTGTTTTTT

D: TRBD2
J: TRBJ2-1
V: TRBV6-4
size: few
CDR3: CASSDSGTSGRYEQFF
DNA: TGTGCCAGCAGTGACTCCGGGACTAGTGGGAGATATGAGCAGTTCTTC

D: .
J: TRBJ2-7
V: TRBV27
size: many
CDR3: CASSFTGDIDEQYF
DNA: TGTGCCAGCAGTTTCACCGGGGATATCGACGAGCAGTACTTC

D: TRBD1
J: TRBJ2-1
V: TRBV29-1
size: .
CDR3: CSVAMGQGVDEQFF
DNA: TGCAGCGTTGCTATGGGACAGGGGGTGGATGAGCAGTTCTTC

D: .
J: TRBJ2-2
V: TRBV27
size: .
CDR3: CASSSITGIGAAGELFF
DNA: TGTGCCAGCAGTTCCATTACAGGGATTGGCGCAGCCGGGGAGCTGTTTTTT

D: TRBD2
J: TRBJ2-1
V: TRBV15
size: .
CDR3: CATSRDVGLAGPNSYNEQFF
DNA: TGTGCCACCAGCAGAGATGTCGGACTAGCGGGACCGAACTCCTACAATGAGCAGTTCTTC

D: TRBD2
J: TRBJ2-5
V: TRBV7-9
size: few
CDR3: CASSLMSGRGETQYF
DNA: TGTGCCAGCAGCTTGATGAGCGGGAGAGGCGAGACCCAGTACTTC

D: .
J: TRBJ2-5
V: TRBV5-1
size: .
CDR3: CASSLGHGQETQYF
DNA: TGCGCCAGCAGCTTGGGCCACGGGCAAGAGACCCAGTACTTC

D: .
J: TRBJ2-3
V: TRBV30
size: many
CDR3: CAWSVLEAGAQYF
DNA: TGTGCCTGGAGTGTATTAGAAGCAGGGGCGCAGTATTTT

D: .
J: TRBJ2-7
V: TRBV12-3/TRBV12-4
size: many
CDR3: CASRDRALGEQYF
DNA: TGTGCCAGCAGAGACCGGGCCCTAGGCGAGCAGTACTTC

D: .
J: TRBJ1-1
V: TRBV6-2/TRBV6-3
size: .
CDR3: CATRDTADRETFF
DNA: TGTGCCACCCGAGATACGGCCGACCGAGAAACTTTCTTT

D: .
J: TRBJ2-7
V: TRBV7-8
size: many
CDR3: CASSHIFRDRTYEQYF
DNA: TGTGCCAGCAGTCATATTTTCCGGGACCGAACCTACGAGCAGTACTTC